A selection of T cell receptor beta chains follows, all from one sample in a study of CD8 T cells in ankylosing spondylitis. TCRdb itself ran the 5' RACE reads through MiXCR, one entry per CDR3 protein. The repertoire includes roughly 230,000 distinct CDR3 sequences, over 15% of them detected once, and around 30% sits in the top ten. The specimen sequenced was blood, either unsorted or a sorted T cell fraction (not recorded which). The receptors derive from a male donor with ankylosing spondylitis or in good health (not recorded which). Both conserved end residues are part of each CDR3. The D gene is left open where the match is weak. A clone size is listed for some rows: how often the clone was seen (once, few, many), or a class if it is expanded.

TRBV21-1	NA	TRBJ2-1	NA	TGTGCCAGCAGCAAAGTTGAACGGCTGTTCCCAGGGTCCTACAATGAGCAGTTCTTC	CASSKVERLFPGSYNEQFF
TRBV20-1	NA	TRBJ1-2	many	TGCAGTGCTAGAGATAGACAATACGGGGACTATGGCTACACCTTC	CSARDRQYGDYGYTF
TRBV5-1	TRBD2	TRBJ2-1	NA	TGCGCCAGCAACCCGAGCGGGAGCTACAATGAGCAGTTCTTC	CASNPSGSYNEQFF
TRBV27	NA	TRBJ2-1	many	TGTGCCAGCAGTGTAGGCAGTTCGAACAATGAGCAGTTCTTC	CASSVGSSNNEQFF
TRBV6-1	NA	TRBJ2-7	few	TGTGCCAGCACAAAAGCAGCAGGAGGATCCAACTACGAGCAGTACTTC	CASTKAAGGSNYEQYF
TRBV27	TRBD2	TRBJ2-1	once	TGTGCCAGCAGTCCGGGGACTAGCCTCTACAATGAGCAGTTCTTC	CASSPGTSLYNEQFF
TRBV7-2	NA	TRBJ2-7	few	TGTGCCAGCAGCCCAGGGGGGGGTCTCAGGGAGCAGTACTTC	CASSPGGGLREQYF
TRBV19	TRBD1	TRBJ2-1	NA	TGTGCCAGTAGTGTGGTCACAGGGGGCATGAATGAGCAGTTCTTC	CASSVVTGGMNEQFF
TRBV6-5	TRBD1	TRBJ1-2	few	TGTGCCAGCAGTTACTACCTGACAGGGGCCGATGGCTACACCTTC	CASSYYLTGADGYTF
TRBV7-9	NA	TRBJ2-4	NA	TGTGCCAGCAGCTTAGAGGGGGGCCGGGACATTCAGTACTTC	CASSLEGGRDIQYF
TRBV30	NA	TRBJ2-3	few	TGTGCCTGGAGTGACGGAACCCGCACAGATACGCAGTATTTT	CAWSDGTRTDTQYF
TRBV10-3	TRBD2	TRBJ2-1	NA	TGTGCCATCAGTGAGTCGGGACTAGATAGATTAAGCTCCTACAATGAGCAGTTCTTC	CAISESGLDRLSSYNEQFF
TRBV28	NA	TRBJ2-7	NA	TGTGCCAGCAGTTTTGAGGGGCAGTCCTACGAGCAGTACTTC	CASSFEGQSYEQYF
TRBV20-1	NA	TRBJ2-7	many	TGCAGTGCTAGAGAGGAACCGTCCTACGAGCAGTACTTC	CSAREEPSYEQYF
TRBV27	NA	TRBJ2-7	NA	TGTGCCAGCAGTTTGAGGCTAGGAGGCTACGAGCAGTACTTC	CASSLRLGGYEQYF
TRBV20-1	TRBD2	TRBJ2-3	many	TGCAGTGCTAGGGGACTAGCGGGAGACGATATTATAGATACGCAGTATTTT	CSARGLAGDDIIDTQYF
TRBV28	TRBD2	TRBJ2-1	NA	TGTGCCAGCAGTTCCCTAGCGGGAGGGCCGGACTATGAGCAGTTCTTC	CASSSLAGGPDYEQFF
TRBV9	NA	TRBJ2-1	few	TGTGCCAGCAGCGGGGGGGGGACACAGTCCTACAATGAGCAGTTCTTC	CASSGGGTQSYNEQFF
TRBV4-1	TRBD2	TRBJ2-2	few	TGCGCCAGCAGCCAAGAGGTAGCGGGAGGGTACAGCGGGGAGCTGTTTTTT	CASSQEVAGGYSGELFF
TRBV9	NA	TRBJ2-7	few	TGTGCCAGCAGCGGGCAGGGTGGCGAGCAGTACTTC	CASSGQGGEQYF
TRBV5-6	NA	TRBJ2-1	NA	TGTGCCAGCAGTCCGGGGCCGGAAGGCGAGCAGTTCTTC	CASSPGPEGEQFF
TRBV20-1	NA	TRBJ2-1	many	TGCAGTGCTAGTAATGAGGGCAATGAGCAGTTCTTC	CSASNEGNEQFF
TRBV20-1	TRBD2	TRBJ2-5	NA	TGCAGTGCCCCTGCGGGACTAGCGGGAGTATCGGAGACCCAGTACTTC	CSAPAGLAGVSETQYF